The present T cell receptor beta chain was sequenced within a study of blood T cells in healthy people across ages. The V end was cut by 6 bases, the J end by 4 bases, with 7 bases between. The CDR3 totals 12 residues. CDR1 SGHTA and CDR2 FQGNSA come from the germline V gene. Primed by a sample-barcoded 5' primer and a J-beta primer mix, a second PCR proceeded for roughly 7 to 12 cycles. MiXCR was run by TCRdb on the 5' RACE reads, yielding one entry per CDR3 protein. There are hundreds of thousands of distinct CDR3 sequences in the sample; 25% to 35% occur only once, and roughly a sixth lies in the top ten.

This sequence joins TRBV7-2 and TRBJ2-1; D remains ambiguous. This clonotype originated in a woman of 80 years or more in good health. Sequencing was performed on blood. The CDR3 is CTSSPRYNEQFF. CDR3 nucleotide sequence: TGTACCAGCAGTCCCCGGTACAATGAGCAGTTCTTC.